The 5 T cell receptor beta chains presented below share a single source sample, sequenced in a study of technical replicates of blood from a few donors. Some clones are missing from TCRdb's copy, which holds only in-frame ones; the method was immunoSEQ multiplex PCR. This sample has around 77,000 clones; over 85% occur once, and the top ten carry around 0.37%. The sequencing input was T cells isolated from PBMCs. The receptors here all came from a human donor in good health.

This sequence joins TRBV6-1 and TRBJ2-1, with 15 bases identical to TRBD2. This CDR3 has 19 amino acids. Germline CDR1 is MNHNS and CDR2 is SASEGT. V shed 5 bases, J shed 2 bases, and the junction held 10 bases outside the gene matches. The CDR3 DNA reads as TGTGCCAGCAGTCAAGTCCCGGGACTAGCGGGAGGAGCCTACAATGAGCAGTTCTTC. Translated, it gives CASSQVPGLAGGAYNEQFF.

This rearrangement joins TRBV11-1 to TRBJ2-1, with TRBD2 as a possible D gene (6 bases). The CDR3 is 14 residues long. The V gene's germline CDR1 is SGHAT and CDR2 FQDESV (reference sequence). With 5 bases removed from V and 9 bases from J, the gap between germline ends came to 17 bases. CDR3 DNA: TGTGCCAGCAGCCAAGACATTAGCGGCATTGAGCAGTTCTTC. It specifies CASSQDISGIEQFF.

V is TRBV7-9 and J is TRBJ1-1, with 7 nucleotides matching TRBD1. The CDR3 is made up of 13 amino acids. J was trimmed by 3 bases and V by 4 bases; bases with no gene match: 2. From germline, CDR1 is SEHNR and CDR2 FQNEAQ (reference sequence). CDR3 nucleotide sequence: TGTGCCAGCAGCTCAGGGACAGACACTGAAGCTTTCTTT. Protein: CASSSGTDTEAFF.

The chain combines TRBV29-1 with TRBJ2-2, with unresolved D. The germline gives CDR1 SQVTM, CDR2 ANQGSEA. The CDR3 is 12 amino acids. V lost 1 base and J 10 bases, leaving 10 bases between the germline ends. The CDR3 DNA reads TGCAGCGTTGAAGGTGACCAGGAGGAGCTGTTTTTT. This encodes CSVEGDQEELFF.

The V call is TRBV2, the J call TRBJ1-4; D not certain. CDR1 is SNHLY, CDR2 FYNNEI, per germline. The CDR3 covers 11 residues. Trimming cost V 5 bases and J 8 bases, with 6 bases left between them. The CDR3 protein is CASSKREKLFF. DNA of the CDR3: TGTGCCAGCAGTAAGAGGGAAAAACTGTTTTTT.